Below, 6 T cell receptor beta chains from the same sample are listed, as sequenced in a study of cytomegalovirus exposure and HLA in healthy donors. PCR amplification relied on 60 Vbeta primers (plus 13 Jbeta primers). Profiled with immunoSEQ multiplex PCR; TCRdb holds only in-frame clones, not every one. Of under 200,000 clones listed, approximately 80% are singletons. What was sequenced was PBMCs. Every receptor here comes from a woman between 18 and 29 years old in good health and CMV-seropositive.

This clone was found a few times. V gene TRBV11-2 combines with J gene TRBJ1-6, with no clear D. The CDR3 loop spans 15 amino acids. The V end was cut by 5 bases, the J end by 0 bases, with 8 bases between. Per germline, CDR1 SGHAT and CDR2 FQNNGV. The CDR3 is CASSQTDSYNSPLHF. The CDR3 nucleotides read TGTGCCAGCAGCCAAACAGACTCCTATAATTCACCCCTCCACTTT.

The chain combines TRBV7-3 with TRBJ2-1, with D maybe TRBD2 (6 bases). This CDR3 has 15 amino acids. Germline V gene sequence: CDR1 SGHTA, CDR2 FQGTGA. V was shortened by 5 bases and J by 1 base, with 12 bases between the two germline ends. The CDR3 nucleotides are TGTGCCAGCAGCCCGGGGGTGGGGTCCTACAATGAGCAGTTCTTC. Its protein is CASSPGVGSYNEQFF.

The genes are TRBV19 and TRBJ2-2, with D perhaps matching TRBD1 (6 bases). The germline V gene has CDR1 LNHDA and CDR2 SQIVND (reference sequence). The ends were cut back, 3 bases at V and 1 base at J, with 15 bases in the middle. This CDR3 is 17 amino acids long. The CDR3 here is CASSIGLGAGNTGELFF. The CDR3 region has the DNA TGTGCCAGTAGTATTGGGCTGGGGGCGGGGAACACCGGGGAGCTGTTTTTT.

The V gene is TRBV28, the J gene TRBJ2-7; 7 bases agree with TRBD1. V was pared by 3 bases and J by 0 bases, with 11 bases of the junction left unmatched. Germline V gene sequence: CDR1 MDHEN, CDR2 SYDVKM. The length of the CDR3 is 17 residues. In nucleotides, the CDR3 is TGTGCCAGCAGTTTCGCTTACAGGGGCGATTCCTCCTACGAGCAGTACTTC. Translating it yields CASSFAYRGDSSYEQYF.

The chain joins TRBV10-1 to TRBJ2-3; 11 bases are shared with TRBD2. V lost 6 bases to trimming and J lost 2 bases; unmatched junction nucleotides: 7. CDR1 is WNHNN, CDR2 SYGVQD, per germline (reference sequence). The CDR3 length is 16 residues. The CDR3: CASSGTSGVFTDTQYF. The CDR3 region has the DNA TGCGCCAGCAGCGGGACTAGCGGCGTCTTCACAGATACGCAGTATTTT.

This clone was seen just once. CDR3 bases: TGTGCCAGCACCCTTAGCGGGGGGGGGTCTGGGGCCAACGTCCTGACTTTC. Translating it yields CASTLSGGGSGANVLTF. The rearrangement links TRBV27 to TRBJ2-6; 11 bases match TRBD2. Germline assignment: CDR1 MNHEY and CDR2 SMNVEV (reference sequence). There are 17 residues in the CDR3. Trimming removed 7 bases from V and 1 base from J; junction bases left unmatched: 6.